Listed below are T cell receptor beta chains from one sample, sequenced in a study of T-cell memory formation after mild COVID-19. TCRdb redid the calling of the 5' RACE reads with MiXCR, one entry per CDR3 protein. The repertoire holds around 340,000 distinct CDR3 sequences, around 15% seen once, with 22% in the top ten. The sample taken for sequencing was PBMCs or a T cell subset sorted from them (not recorded which). The origin of the receptors is a man aged 18-30 years who had mild COVID-19 (a few samples of this study predate the infection). Cell type and time point are not known. CDR3s include the opening cysteine and the closing phenylalanine or tryptophan. The D gene is left open where the match is weak. For some rows the clone size is stated as once, few or many, or as a class when expanded; others skip it.

TRBJ2-3 NA TRBV6-5 NA CASSYSKDRRTDTQYF TGTGCCAGCAGTTACTCGAAAGACAGACGCACAGATACGCAGTATTTT
TRBJ1-2 few TRBV6-5 NA CASSSGGPSSYGYTF TGTGCCAGCAGCAGTGGAGGGCCCTCTTCCTATGGCTACACCTTC
TRBJ2-1 NA TRBV12-3/TRBV12-4 TRBD2 CASSPGTSGRDEQFF TGTGCCAGCAGTCCCGGGACTAGCGGGAGAGATGAGCAGTTCTTC
TRBJ1-2 few TRBV14 NA CASSPDSFSNYGYTF TGTGCCAGCAGCCCTGACAGTTTCTCTAACTATGGCTACACCTTC
TRBJ1-1 many TRBV5-1 NA CASSGGIEAFF TGCGCCAGCAGCGGGGGGATCGAAGCTTTCTTT
TRBJ2-5 NA TRBV7-2 NA CASSSPRLGYF TGTGCCAGCAGCTCCCCGAGGCTGGGGTACTTC
TRBJ2-6 NA TRBV10-3 TRBD1 CAISNGTVDSSGANVLTF TGTGCCATCAGTAATGGGACAGTCGACAGCTCTGGGGCCAACGTCCTGACTTTC
TRBJ1-5 few TRBV15 NA CATSLTVNQPQHF TGTGCCACCAGCTTGACAGTGAATCAGCCCCAGCATTTT
TRBJ2-2 few TRBV28 NA CAGLASTGELFF TGTGCCGGTTTAGCGTCCACCGGGGAGCTGTTTTTT
TRBJ2-3 many TRBV10-3 NA CAISEPGASTDTQYF TGTGCCATCAGTGAGCCGGGGGCCAGCACAGATACGCAGTATTTT
TRBJ1-1 few TRBV5-1 NA CASSPRVRENTEAFF TGCGCCAGCAGCCCCCGTGTCAGAGAGAACACTGAAGCTTTCTTT
TRBJ2-1 NA TRBV7-2 TRBD2 CASSLALSGGPSSYNEQFF TGTGCCAGCAGCTTAGCGCTTAGCGGGGGCCCGAGCTCCTACAATGAGCAGTTCTTC
TRBJ2-5 few TRBV10-3 NA CAISGPGTKGETQYF TGTGCCATCAGTGGTCCCGGGACGAAGGGAGAGACCCAGTACTTC
TRBJ1-1 NA TRBV6-5 TRBD1 CASSYQGGKSTEAFF TGTGCCAGCAGTTACCAGGGGGGGAAGAGTACTGAAGCTTTCTTT
TRBJ2-3 NA TRBV25-1 NA CASSVEWGDTQYF TGTGCCAGCAGTGTGGAGTGGGGAGATACGCAGTATTTT
TRBJ2-7 few TRBV6-1 TRBD1 CASSAAGTGLYEQYF TGTGCCAGCAGTGCCGCCGGGACAGGGTTGTACGAGCAGTACTTC
TRBJ2-1 NA TRBV6-5 TRBD2 CASSYGLAGVYNEQFF TGTGCCAGCAGTTACGGCCTAGCGGGAGTTTACAATGAGCAGTTCTTC
TRBJ2-6 NA TRBV9 NA CASSVGRISGANVLTF TGTGCCAGCAGCGTGGGACGGATCTCTGGGGCCAACGTCCTGACTTTC
TRBJ2-4 NA TRBV4-1 NA CASSQDPGFGVRENIQYF TGCGCCAGCAGCCAAGATCCCGGCTTTGGGGTCCGGGAAAACATTCAGTACTTC
TRBJ2-3 NA TRBV4-3 NA CASSQDHPGRGGVGTDTQYF TGCGCCAGCAGCCAAGACCACCCTGGTCGCGGTGGGGTCGGCACAGATACGCAGTATTTT
TRBJ1-2 NA TRBV6-1 TRBD1 CASRTQGARDGYTF TGTGCCAGCAGGACACAGGGGGCAAGAGACGGCTACACCTTC
TRBJ2-5 NA TRBV6-2/TRBV6-3 NA CASSSRDAQETQYF TGTGCCAGCAGTTCCCGGGACGCTCAAGAGACCCAGTACTTC
TRBJ2-5 many TRBV5-1 NA CASSPDPGRETQYF TGCGCCAGCAGCCCGGACCCGGGGAGGGAGACCCAGTACTTC
TRBJ2-1 few TRBV10-3 NA CAISESMLGSYNEQFF TGTGCCATCAGTGAGTCGATGCTGGGATCCTACAATGAGCAGTTCTTC
TRBJ2-5 few TRBV6-5 TRBD2 CASRSGGYQETQYF TGTGCCAGCAGATCGGGGGGGTACCAAGAGACCCAGTACTTC
TRBJ2-1 many TRBV12-3/TRBV12-4 TRBD2 CASSLLAGGNEQFF TGTGCCAGCAGCTTACTAGCGGGGGGGAATGAGCAGTTCTTC
TRBJ2-2 few TRBV7-9 NA CASAGQTGELFF TGTGCCAGCGCGGGACAGACCGGGGAGCTGTTTTTT
TRBJ1-5 NA TRBV2 TRBD1 CASSGQGTQPQHF TGTGCCAGCTCGGGACAGGGTACTCAGCCCCAGCATTTT
TRBJ2-7 NA TRBV10-1 TRBD1 CASSRDSPYEQYF TGCGCCAGCAGCCGGGACAGCCCCTACGAGCAGTACTTC
TRBJ2-5 few TRBV20-1 NA CSARAPSPEETQYF TGCAGTGCTAGAGCGCCCAGTCCAGAAGAGACCCAGTACTTC
TRBJ1-2 NA TRBV9 TRBD1 CASSRTGGVNGYTF TGTGCCAGCAGCAGAACAGGGGGCGTCAATGGCTACACCTTC
TRBJ2-3 few TRBV4-2 NA CASSQEGGGTDTQYF TGTGCCAGCAGCCAAGAGGGAGGGGGTACGGATACGCAGTATTTT
TRBJ2-1 NA TRBV28 NA CASSVTGDDYNEQFF TGTGCCAGCAGTGTGACAGGTGACGACTACAATGAGCAGTTCTTC
TRBJ2-2 NA TRBV12-3/TRBV12-4 TRBD1 CASSSPRDRYTVELFF TGTGCCAGCAGTTCCCCCCGGGACAGATACACCGTGGAGCTGTTTTTT
TRBJ2-2 NA TRBV6-5 TRBD1 CASTSSGTGAGELFF TGTGCCAGCACCTCCAGTGGGACAGGGGCCGGGGAGCTGTTTTTT
TRBJ1-1 NA TRBV5-1 NA CASSLAAGSYPEAFF TGCGCCAGCAGCTTGGCCGCAGGGAGTTACCCTGAAGCTTTCTTT
TRBJ2-3 few TRBV7-2 NA CASSLLIIDTQYF TGTGCCAGCAGCTTATTGATTATAGATACGCAGTATTTT
TRBJ2-7 NA TRBV18 NA CASSPPSGREKGEQYF TGTGCCAGCTCACCACCCTCAGGCAGGGAAAAAGGCGAGCAGTACTTC
TRBJ1-3 few TRBV5-1 NA CASSLISGGNTIYF TGCGCCAGCAGCTTGATAAGCGGTGGAAACACCATATATTTT
TRBJ2-1 many TRBV3-1 TRBD1 CASSPGTAPDNEQFF TGTGCCAGCAGCCCCGGGACAGCACCCGACAATGAGCAGTTCTTC
TRBJ2-7 NA TRBV24-1 NA CATSEGSGYEQYF TGTGCCACCAGTGAGGGTAGCGGCTACGAGCAGTACTTC
TRBJ2-1 few TRBV6-5 NA CASSYSGGVLYNEQFF TGTGCCAGCAGTTACTCGGGGGGAGTCTTATACAATGAGCAGTTCTTC
TRBJ2-1 NA TRBV15 TRBD1 CATSRKRTGSLNEQFF TGTGCCACCAGCCGCAAGAGGACAGGGTCCCTCAATGAGCAGTTCTTC